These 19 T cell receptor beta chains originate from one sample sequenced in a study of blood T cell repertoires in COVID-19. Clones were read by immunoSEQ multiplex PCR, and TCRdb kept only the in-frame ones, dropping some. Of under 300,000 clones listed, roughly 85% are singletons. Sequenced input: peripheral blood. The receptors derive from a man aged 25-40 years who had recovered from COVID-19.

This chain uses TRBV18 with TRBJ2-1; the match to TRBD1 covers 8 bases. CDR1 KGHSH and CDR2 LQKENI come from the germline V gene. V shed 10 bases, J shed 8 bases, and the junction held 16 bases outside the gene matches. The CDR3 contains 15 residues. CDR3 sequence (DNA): TGTGCCACCCGATCCCGGGCAGGACAGGGCTATGAGCAGTTCTTC. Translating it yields CATRSRAGQGYEQFF.

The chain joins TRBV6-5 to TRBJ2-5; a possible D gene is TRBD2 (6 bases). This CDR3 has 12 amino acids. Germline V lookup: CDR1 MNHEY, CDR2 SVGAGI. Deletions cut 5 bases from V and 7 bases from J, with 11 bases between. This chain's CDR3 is CASSPLGGTQYF. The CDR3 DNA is TGTGCCAGCAGTCCGTTGGGGGGGACCCAGTACTTC.

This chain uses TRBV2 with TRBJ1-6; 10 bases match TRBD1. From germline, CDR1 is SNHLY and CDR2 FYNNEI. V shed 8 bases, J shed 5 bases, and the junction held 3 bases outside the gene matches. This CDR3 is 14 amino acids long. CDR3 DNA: TGTGCCAGCGGGGGGACAGGGGATAATTCACCCCTCCACTTT. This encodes CASGGTGDNSPLHF.

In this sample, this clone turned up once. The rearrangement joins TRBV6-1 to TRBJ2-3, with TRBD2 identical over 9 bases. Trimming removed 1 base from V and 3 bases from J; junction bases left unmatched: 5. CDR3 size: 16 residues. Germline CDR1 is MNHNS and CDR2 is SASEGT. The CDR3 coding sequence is TGTGCCAGCAGTGAAGGAGGCGGGGGGGCAACAGATACGCAGTATTTT. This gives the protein CASSEGGGGATDTQYF.

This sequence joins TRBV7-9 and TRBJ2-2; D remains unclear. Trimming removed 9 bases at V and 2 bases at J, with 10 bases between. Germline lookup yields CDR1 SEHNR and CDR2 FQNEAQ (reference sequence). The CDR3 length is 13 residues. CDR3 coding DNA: TGTGCCAGACCTACAGAAAACACCGGGGAGCTGTTTTTT. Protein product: CARPTENTGELFF.

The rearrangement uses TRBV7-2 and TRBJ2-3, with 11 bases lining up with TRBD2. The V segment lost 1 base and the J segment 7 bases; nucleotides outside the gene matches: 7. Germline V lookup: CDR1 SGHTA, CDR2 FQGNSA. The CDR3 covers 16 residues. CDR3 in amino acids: CASSLEPSGGLNTQYF. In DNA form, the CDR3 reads TGTGCCAGCAGCTTAGAGCCTAGCGGGGGGTTGAATACGCAGTATTTT.

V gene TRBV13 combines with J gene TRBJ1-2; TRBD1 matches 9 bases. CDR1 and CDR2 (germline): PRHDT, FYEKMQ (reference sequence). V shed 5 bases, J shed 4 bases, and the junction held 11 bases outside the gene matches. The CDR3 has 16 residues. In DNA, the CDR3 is TGTGCCAGCAGCGCCACCGGGACAGGGTTCGGCTATGGCTACACCTTC. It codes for CASSATGTGFGYGYTF.

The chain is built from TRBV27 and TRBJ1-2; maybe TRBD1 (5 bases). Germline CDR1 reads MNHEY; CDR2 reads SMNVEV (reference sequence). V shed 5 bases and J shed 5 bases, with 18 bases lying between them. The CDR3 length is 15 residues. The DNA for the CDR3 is TGTGCCAGCAGTCCCGCCGGCAGGGTTTTATATGGCTACACCTTC. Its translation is CASSPAGRVLYGYTF.

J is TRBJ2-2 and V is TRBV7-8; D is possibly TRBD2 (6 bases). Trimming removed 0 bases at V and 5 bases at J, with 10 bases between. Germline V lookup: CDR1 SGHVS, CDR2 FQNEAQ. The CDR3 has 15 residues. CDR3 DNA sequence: TGTGCCAGCAGCTTAGCCCGGGCGGGAACCGGGGAGCTGTTTTTT. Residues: CASSLARAGTGELFF.

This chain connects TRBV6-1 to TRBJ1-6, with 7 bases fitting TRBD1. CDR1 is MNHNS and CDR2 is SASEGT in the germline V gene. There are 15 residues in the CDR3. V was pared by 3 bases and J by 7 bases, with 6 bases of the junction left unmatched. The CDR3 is CASSDRGITNSPLHF. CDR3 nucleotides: TGTGCCAGCAGTGACAGGGGGATTACGAATTCACCCCTCCACTTT.

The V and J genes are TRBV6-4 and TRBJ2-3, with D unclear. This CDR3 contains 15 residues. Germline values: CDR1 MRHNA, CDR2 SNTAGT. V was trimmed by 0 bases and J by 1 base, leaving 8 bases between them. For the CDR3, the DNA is TGTGCCAGCAGTGACTCTAGCCGAGGCACAGATACGCAGTATTTT. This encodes CASSDSSRGTDTQYF.

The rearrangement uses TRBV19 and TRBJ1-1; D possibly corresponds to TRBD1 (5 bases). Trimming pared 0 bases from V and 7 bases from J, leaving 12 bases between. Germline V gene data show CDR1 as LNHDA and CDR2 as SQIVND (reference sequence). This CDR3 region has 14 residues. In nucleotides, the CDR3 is TGTGCCAGTAGTATAGAAGGGGCCAATTATGAAGCTTTCTTT. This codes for CASSIEGANYEAFF.

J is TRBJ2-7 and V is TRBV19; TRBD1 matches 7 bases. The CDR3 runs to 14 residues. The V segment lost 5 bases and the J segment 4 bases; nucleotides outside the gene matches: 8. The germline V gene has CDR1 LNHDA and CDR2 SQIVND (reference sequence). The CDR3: CASSPSTGTYEQYF. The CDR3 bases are TGTGCCAGTAGTCCCTCGACAGGGACATACGAGCAGTACTTC. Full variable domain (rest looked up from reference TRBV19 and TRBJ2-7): DGGITQSPKYLFRKEGQNVTLSCEQNLNHDAMYWYRQDPGQGLRLIYYSQIVNDFQKGDIAEGYSVSREKKESFPLTVTSAQKNPTAFYLCASSPSTGTYEQYFGPGTRLTVT.

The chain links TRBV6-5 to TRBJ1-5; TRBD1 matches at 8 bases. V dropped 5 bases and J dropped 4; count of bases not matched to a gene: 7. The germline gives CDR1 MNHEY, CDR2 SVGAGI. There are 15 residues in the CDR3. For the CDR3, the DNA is TGTGCCAGCAGTCCGGACAGGGCATTTAATCAGCCCCAGCATTTT. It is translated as CASSPDRAFNQPQHF.

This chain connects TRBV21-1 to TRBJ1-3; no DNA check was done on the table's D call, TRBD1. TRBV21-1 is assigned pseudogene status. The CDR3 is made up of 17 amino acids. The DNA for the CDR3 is TGTGCCAGCAGCCTCGGGACAGGGGAGAGCTCTGGAAACACCATATATTTT. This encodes CASSLGTGESSGNTIYF.

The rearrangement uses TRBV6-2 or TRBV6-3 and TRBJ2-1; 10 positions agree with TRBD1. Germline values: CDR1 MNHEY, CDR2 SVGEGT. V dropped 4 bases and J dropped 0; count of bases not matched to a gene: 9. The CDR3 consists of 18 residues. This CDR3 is CASSSGTGARSSYNEQFF. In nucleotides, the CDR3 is TGTGCCAGCAGTTCCGGGACAGGGGCCAGGAGCTCCTACAATGAGCAGTTCTTC.

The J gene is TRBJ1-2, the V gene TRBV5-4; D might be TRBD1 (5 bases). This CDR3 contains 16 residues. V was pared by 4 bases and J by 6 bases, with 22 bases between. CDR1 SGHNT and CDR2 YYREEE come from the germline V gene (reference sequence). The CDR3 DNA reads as TGTGCCAGCAGCCACCACAAATCAGGGAGGCCCAATGGCTACACCTTC. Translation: CASSHHKSGRPNGYTF.

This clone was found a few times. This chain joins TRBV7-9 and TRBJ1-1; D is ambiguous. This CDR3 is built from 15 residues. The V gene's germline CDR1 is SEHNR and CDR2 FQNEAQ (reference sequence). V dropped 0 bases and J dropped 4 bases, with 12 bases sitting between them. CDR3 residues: CASSLALGKSTEAFF. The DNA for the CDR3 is TGTGCCAGCAGCTTAGCGCTTGGCAAAAGCACTGAAGCTTTCTTT.

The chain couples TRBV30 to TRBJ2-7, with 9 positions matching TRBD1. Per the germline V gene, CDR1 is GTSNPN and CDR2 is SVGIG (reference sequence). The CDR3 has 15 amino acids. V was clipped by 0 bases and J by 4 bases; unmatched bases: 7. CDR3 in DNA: TGTGCCTGGAGTGTTGGAGGGACAGGGCCTTACGAGCAGTACTTC. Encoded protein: CAWSVGGTGPYEQYF.